The clone carrying this T cell receptor (beta chain) was picked up many times. Its antigen is not identified. Each molecule of TCR cDNA was tagged with one unique molecular identifier. TCRdb reprocessed the 5' RACE reads with MiXCR, giving one entry per CDR3 protein. The sample yields more than 8,000 distinct CDR3 sequences, approximately 5% seen once. Germline CDR1 reads MRHNA; CDR2 reads SNTAGT. The CDR3 has 14 amino acids. Trimming left V 4 bases short and J 6 bases short, with 13 bases between. The time point here: sample taken at primary tumor resection. From tumor, nontumor lung or frozen PBMC, whole RNA was taken unsorted for sequencing. The donors, about 78 patients with untreated early-stage non-small cell lung cancer, provided the samples. This specimen belongs to a study of spatial heterogeneity in lung cancer. About the research overall: Detected beta-chain sequences consistently exceeded alpha-chain sequences. Study results and limitations: The study found ubiquitous expanded tumor TCRs in blood more at resection than follow-up.

This sequence was found in a male donor with early-stage non-small cell lung cancer. The chain couples TRBV6-4 to TRBJ2-1, with D perhaps TRBD2 (5 bases). The material was PBMCs, obtained at surgery. CDR3 sequence: CASSARETGNEQFF. CDR3 nucleotides: TGTGCCAGCAGTGCGAGGGAGACGGGCAATGAGCAGTTCTTC.